These 19 T cell receptor beta chains came from one sample sequenced in a study of blood T cell repertoires in COVID-19. The method was immunoSEQ multiplex PCR; TCRdb's version includes in-frame clones alone and lacks a portion of them. Seen here are about 44,000 clones, roughly nine tenths observed once, and the top ten hold around 16%. Material for sequencing was peripheral blood. The receptors stem from a man aged 70 or older with active COVID-19.

The gene calls are TRBV7-9 and TRBJ1-1; 9 bases fit TRBD1. The ends lost 5 bases at V and 4 bases at J; junction bases unmatched: 8. The CDR3 consists of 15 residues. In germline, CDR1 is SEHNR, CDR2 FQNEAQ (reference sequence). CDR3 nucleotides: TGTGCCAGCAGCGCCGGGACAGGGTCCTTCACTGAAGCTTTCTTT. Amino acids: CASSAGTGSFTEAFF.

The chain links TRBV11-3 to TRBJ1-5; perhaps TRBD1 as D (5 bases). The CDR3 is made up of 13 amino acids. CDR1 is SGHNT, CDR2 YENEEA, per germline. V lost 11 bases and J lost 0, with 11 bases in between. CDR3 sequence (DNA): TGTGCCTTAGGGGATTATAGCAATCAGCCCCAGCATTTT. This gives the protein CALGDYSNQPQHF.

The DNA for the CDR3 is TGTGCCACCAGTGAAACAGCGGGGAACGAGCAGTACTTC. Translating it yields CATSETAGNEQYF. The J gene is TRBJ2-7, the V gene TRBV24-1, with TRBD2 matching 7 bases. This CDR3 comprises 13 residues. With V trimmed by 4 bases and J by 5 bases, 4 bases remained unmatched. CDR1 is KGHDR, CDR2 SFDVKD, per germline.

The rearrangement joins TRBV6-5 to TRBJ2-4; D gene uncertain. Germline assignment: CDR1 MNHEY and CDR2 SVGAGI. The CDR3 extends over 13 amino acids. Trimming removed 4 bases at V and 4 bases at J, with 8 bases between. CDR3 DNA: TGTGCCAGCAGTTTGAGACAAAAAAACATTCAGTACTTC. Its translation is CASSLRQKNIQYF.

This clone appeared once. The gene calls are TRBV10-1 and TRBJ2-7, with 11 positions matching TRBD2. The trim removed 2 bases at V and 12 bases at J, leaving 12 bases unmatched. Germline CDR1 is WNHNN and CDR2 is SYGVQD (reference sequence). CDR3 length: 15 residues. The CDR3 DNA reads as TGCGCCAGCAGTGAGCGACTAGCGGGGCTCCCCAGTGGGTACTTC. Amino acid sequence: CASSERLAGLPSGYF.

This clone turned up a few times. The genes are TRBV6-2 or TRBV6-3 and TRBJ1-5; 7 bases align to TRBD1. With V trimmed by 5 bases and J by 3 bases, 7 bases remained unmatched. The germline CDR1 and CDR2 sequences are MNHEY and SVGEGT. The CDR3 covers 15 residues. The CDR3 coding sequence is TGTGCCAGCAGTGAGGGACAGACGGCCAATCAGCCCCAGCATTTT. Translation: CASSEGQTANQPQHF.

The rearrangement joins TRBV12-3 or TRBV12-4 to TRBJ2-2, with unresolved D. The CDR3 is 13 amino acids. V was trimmed by 3 bases and J by 2 bases, leaving 4 bases between them. The CDR3 sequence: CASSFYNTGELFF. Written as DNA, the CDR3 is TGTGCCAGCAGTTTCTATAACACCGGGGAGCTGTTTTTT.

V usage is TRBV19 and J usage is TRBJ1-1, with no clear D. Trimming took off 5 bases at V and 3 bases at J, with 10 bases between the two ends. This CDR3 comprises 13 residues. Per the germline V gene, CDR1 is LNHDA and CDR2 is SQIVND (reference sequence). The CDR3 is CASSWTEDTEAFF. CDR3 DNA sequence: TGTGCCAGTAGTTGGACGGAGGACACTGAAGCTTTCTTT.

The sample holds one count of this clone. This chain connects TRBV15 to TRBJ2-1; the match to TRBD1 covers 9 bases. The CDR3 is 22 amino acids. J lost 0 bases, V lost 3 bases, and 21 bases had no gene match. Per the germline V gene, CDR1 is LNHNV and CDR2 is YYDKDF (reference sequence). CDR3 protein: CATSSERHPGQGWLSSYNEQFF. The CDR3 DNA reads TGTGCCACCAGCAGTGAGAGACACCCGGGACAGGGTTGGCTCAGCTCCTACAATGAGCAGTTCTTC. The entire variable domain, with the rest obtained from reference TRBV15 and TRBJ2-1, is as follows: DAMVIQNPRYQVTQFGKPVTLSCSQTLNHNVMYWYQQKSSQAPKLLFHYYDKDFNNEADTPDNFQSRRPNTSFCFLDIRSPGLGDTAMYLCATSSERHPGQGWLSSYNEQFFGPGTRLTVL.

The V call is TRBV6-1, the J call TRBJ1-4; possible D gene TRBD1, 5 bases. V shed 2 bases and J shed 0 bases, with 19 bases lying between them. Per the germline V gene, CDR1 is MNHNS and CDR2 is SASEGT. CDR3 length: 19 residues. The CDR3 is CASSEMYLGGEATNEKLFF. Written as DNA, the CDR3 is TGTGCCAGCAGTGAAATGTACCTGGGGGGGGAAGCAACTAATGAAAAACTGTTTTTT.

The genes are TRBV2 and TRBJ2-7; D possibly corresponds to TRBD1 (7 bases). Germline lookup yields CDR1 SNHLY and CDR2 FYNNEI. This CDR3 contains 13 residues. V dropped 4 bases and J dropped 7 bases, with 14 bases sitting between them. CDR3 bases: TGTGCCAGCAGTGTTGAGGGGGCGGGGGAGCAGTACTTC. Amino acids: CASSVEGAGEQYF.

J is TRBJ1-1 and V is TRBV5-4; D might be TRBD1 (6 bases). In germline, CDR1 is SGHNT, CDR2 YYREEE (reference sequence). CDR3 length: 13 amino acids. V was clipped by 1 base and J by 4 bases, with 8 bases between them. In DNA, the CDR3 is TGTGCCAGCAGCTTGACCAGGGGCACTGAAGCTTTCTTT. This sequence encodes CASSLTRGTEAFF.

The rearrangement joins TRBV28 to TRBJ1-5, with 10 bases identical to TRBD1. Germline-derived CDR1 and CDR2 are MDHEN and SYDVKM. J was trimmed by 6 bases and V by 5 bases; bases with no gene match: 7. The CDR3 consists of 15 residues. The CDR3 DNA reads as TGTGCCAGCAGTGGGGACAGGGGCGAAGGTCAGCCCCAGCATTTT. It codes for CASSGDRGEGQPQHF.

This clone was seen a handful of times. J is TRBJ2-7 and V is TRBV10-2; 7 nucleotides line up with TRBD1. CDR1 WSHSY and CDR2 SAAADI come from the germline V gene. The CDR3 runs to 15 residues. The V gene end was trimmed by 6 bases and the J gene end by 10 bases; junction bases not matched to a gene: 18. The CDR3 protein is CASSDPGSGQSLQYF. CDR3 coding DNA: TGCGCCAGCAGCGACCCTGGGTCGGGACAGTCTTTACAGTACTTC.

The V call is TRBV5-5, the J call TRBJ2-1; D call uncertain. CDR1 and CDR2 (germline): SGHKS, YYEKEE (reference sequence). The CDR3 has 13 amino acids. Trimming removed 2 bases from V and 7 bases from J, with 10 bases in between. The CDR3 DNA reads TGTGCCAGCAGCTTCGATCCCAGGAATGAGCAGTTCTTC. Translation gives CASSFDPRNEQFF.

This CDR3 is CASSRGGITMSYEQYF. DNA for the CDR3: TGTGCCAGCAGCCGGGGGGGCATCACCATGTCCTACGAGCAGTACTTC. The genes are TRBV5-6 and TRBJ2-7, with 8 bases that match TRBD2. CDR3 length: 16 residues. After removal of 4 bases from V and 1 base from J, the junction contained 10 bases not matched to a gene. Germline lookup yields CDR1 SGHDT and CDR2 YYEEEE. Filled out from reference TRBV5-6 and TRBJ2-7, the complete variable domain reads DAGVTQSPTHLIKTRGQQVTLRCSPKSGHDTVSWYQQALGQGPQFIFQYYEEEERQRGNFPDRFSGHQFPNYSSELNVNALLLGDSALYLCASSRGGITMSYEQYFGPGTRLTVT.

This sequence joins TRBV5-1 and TRBJ2-1; 9 bases line up with TRBD1. The length of the CDR3 is 17 residues. Looked up from germline, CDR1 is SGHRS and CDR2 is YFSETQ. The V segment lost 4 bases and the J segment 3 bases; nucleotides outside the gene matches: 11. The CDR3 DNA is TGCGCCAGCAGCGAACCCCAGACAGGGGGGCGCTACAATGAGCAGTTCTTC. Translation gives CASSEPQTGGRYNEQFF.

J is TRBJ2-1 and V is TRBV12-3 or TRBV12-4; a weak D match, TRBD2 (5 bases). CDR3 length equals 12 residues. Trimming took off 6 bases at V and 7 bases at J, with 10 bases between the two ends. The CDR3 region is CASRTGLNEQFF. The CDR3 DNA sequence: TGTGCCAGCAGGACGGGGTTGAATGAGCAGTTCTTC.

This clone was detected once. This rearrangement joins TRBV5-1 to TRBJ2-2, with D perhaps TRBD1 (6 bases). This CDR3 spans 18 amino acids. Trimming shortened V by 5 bases and J by 6 bases, and 26 bases separated the two germline ends. Looked up from germline, CDR1 is SGHRS and CDR2 is YFSETQ. CDR3 in DNA: TGCGCCAGCAGGCATGGGGGAATGGGGGCCCCCTATCCCGGGGAGCTGTTTTTT. Translated: CASRHGGMGAPYPGELFF. The whole variable domain, filled in from reference TRBV5-1 and TRBJ2-2, reads KAGVTQTPRYLIKTRGQQVTLSCSPISGHRSVSWYQQTPGQGLQFLFEYFSETQRNKGNFPGRFSGRQFSNSRSEMNVSTLELGDSALYLCASRHGGMGAPYPGELFFGEGSRLTVL.